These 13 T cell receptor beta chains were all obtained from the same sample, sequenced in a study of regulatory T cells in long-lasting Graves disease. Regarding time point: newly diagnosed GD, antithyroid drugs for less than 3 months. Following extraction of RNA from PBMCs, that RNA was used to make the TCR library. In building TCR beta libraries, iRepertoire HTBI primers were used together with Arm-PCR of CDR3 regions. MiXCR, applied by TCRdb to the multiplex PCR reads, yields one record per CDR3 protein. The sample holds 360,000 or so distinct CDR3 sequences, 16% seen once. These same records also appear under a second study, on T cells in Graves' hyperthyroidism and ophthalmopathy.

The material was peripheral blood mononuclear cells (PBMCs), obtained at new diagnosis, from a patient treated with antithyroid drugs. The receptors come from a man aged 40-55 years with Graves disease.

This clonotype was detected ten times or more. The DNA for the CDR3 is TGTGCCACCGCGGACAGGGCCTACGAGCAGTACTTC. Protein product: CATADRAYEQYF. The chain has TRBV6-2 or TRBV6-3 and TRBJ2-7; 8 bases map to TRBD1. The V gene's germline CDR1 is MNHEY and CDR2 SVGEGT. This CDR3 comprises 12 residues. V gave up 10 bases and J gave up 2 bases; unmatched junction bases: 4.

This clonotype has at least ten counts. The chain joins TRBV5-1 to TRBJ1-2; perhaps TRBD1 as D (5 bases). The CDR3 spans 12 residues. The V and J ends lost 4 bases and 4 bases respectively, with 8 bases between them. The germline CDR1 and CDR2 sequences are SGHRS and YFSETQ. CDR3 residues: CASSDSGYGYTF. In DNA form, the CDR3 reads TGCGCCAGCAGCGACAGTGGCTATGGCTACACCTTC.

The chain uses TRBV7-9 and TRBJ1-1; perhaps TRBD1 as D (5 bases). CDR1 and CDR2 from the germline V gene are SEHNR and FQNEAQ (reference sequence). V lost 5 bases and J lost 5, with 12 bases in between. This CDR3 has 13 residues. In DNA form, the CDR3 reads TGTGCCAGCAGCGAGCGACAGACGACTGAAGCTTTCTTT. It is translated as CASSERQTTEAFF.

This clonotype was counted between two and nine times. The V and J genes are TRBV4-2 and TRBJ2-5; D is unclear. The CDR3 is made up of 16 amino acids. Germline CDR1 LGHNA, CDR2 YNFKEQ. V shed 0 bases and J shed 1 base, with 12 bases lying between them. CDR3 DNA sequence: TGTGCCAGCAGCCAAGATAATGACCGACGCCAAGAGACCCAGTACTTC. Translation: CASSQDNDRRQETQYF.

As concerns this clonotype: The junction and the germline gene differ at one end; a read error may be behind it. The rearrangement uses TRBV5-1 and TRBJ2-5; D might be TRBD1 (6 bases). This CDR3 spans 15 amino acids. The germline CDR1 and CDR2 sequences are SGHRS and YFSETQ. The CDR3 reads CASSWQGLFQETRYF. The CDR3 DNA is TGCGCCAGCAGCTGGCAGGGGCTCTTCCAAGAGACCCGGTACTTC.

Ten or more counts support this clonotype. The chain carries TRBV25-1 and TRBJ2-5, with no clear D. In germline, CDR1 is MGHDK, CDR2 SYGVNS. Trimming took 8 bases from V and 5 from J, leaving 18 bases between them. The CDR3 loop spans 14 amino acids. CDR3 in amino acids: CASGSAGALETQYF. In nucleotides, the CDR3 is TGTGCCAGCGGCTCTGCTGGAGCCTTGGAGACCCAGTACTTC.

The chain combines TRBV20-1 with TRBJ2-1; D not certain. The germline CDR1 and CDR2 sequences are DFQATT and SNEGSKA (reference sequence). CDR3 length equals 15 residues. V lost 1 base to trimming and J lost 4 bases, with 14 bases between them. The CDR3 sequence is CSARVTRNLYNEQFF. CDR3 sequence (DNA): TGCAGTGCTAGAGTGACTCGAAACCTTTACAATGAGCAGTTCTTC.

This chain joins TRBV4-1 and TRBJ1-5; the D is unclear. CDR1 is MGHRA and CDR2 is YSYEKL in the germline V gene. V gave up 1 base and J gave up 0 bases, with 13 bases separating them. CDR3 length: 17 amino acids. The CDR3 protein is CASSQGTGWASNQPQHF. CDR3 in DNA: TGCGCCAGCAGCCAAGGAACGGGGTGGGCTAGCAATCAGCCCCAGCATTTT.

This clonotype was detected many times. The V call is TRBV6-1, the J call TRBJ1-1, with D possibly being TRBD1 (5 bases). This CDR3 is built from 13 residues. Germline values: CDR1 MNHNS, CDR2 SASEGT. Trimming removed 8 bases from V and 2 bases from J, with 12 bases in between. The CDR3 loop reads CASLTTGNTEAFF. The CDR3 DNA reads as TGTGCCAGCCTCACCACAGGCAACACTGAAGCTTTCTTT.

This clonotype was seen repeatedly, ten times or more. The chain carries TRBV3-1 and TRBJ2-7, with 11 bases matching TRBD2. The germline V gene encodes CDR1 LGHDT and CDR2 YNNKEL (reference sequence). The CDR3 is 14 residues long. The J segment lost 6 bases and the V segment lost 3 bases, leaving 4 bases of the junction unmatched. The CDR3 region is CASSQGGTSGEQYF. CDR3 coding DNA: TGTGCCAGCAGCCAGGGAGGGACTAGCGGCGAGCAGTACTTC.

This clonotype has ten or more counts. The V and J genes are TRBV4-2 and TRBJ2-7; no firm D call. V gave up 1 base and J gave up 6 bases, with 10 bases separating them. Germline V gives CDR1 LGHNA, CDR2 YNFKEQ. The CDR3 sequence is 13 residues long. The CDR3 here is CASSQVSGREQYF. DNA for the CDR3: TGTGCCAGCAGCCAAGTAAGTGGTCGCGAGCAGTACTTC.

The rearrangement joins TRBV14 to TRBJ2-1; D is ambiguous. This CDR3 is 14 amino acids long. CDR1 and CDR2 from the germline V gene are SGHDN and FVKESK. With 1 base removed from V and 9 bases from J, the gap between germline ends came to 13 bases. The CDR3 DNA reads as TGTGCCAGCAGCCAAGGGACGAGGAGTGGTGAGCAGTTCTTC. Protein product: CASSQGTRSGEQFF.

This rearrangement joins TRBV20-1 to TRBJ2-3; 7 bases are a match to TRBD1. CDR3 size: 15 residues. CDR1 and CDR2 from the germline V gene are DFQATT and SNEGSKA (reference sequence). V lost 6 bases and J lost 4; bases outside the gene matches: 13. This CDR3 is CSAVGQDLEADTQYF. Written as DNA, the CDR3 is TGCAGTGCCGTCGGACAGGACCTTGAGGCAGATACGCAGTATTTT.